Detailed here is one TCR beta chain. In its sample, this clonotype was seen many times. Its antigen is currently not known. Per-nucleotide qualities are absent, and no much larger clonotype sits a single base away. Receptor libraries were prepared by multiplex PCR. Sequencing used an Illumina HiSeq 4000. To build TCR beta libraries, CDR3 regions were amplified by Arm-PCR using iRepertoire HTBI primers. Before sequencing, the PCR products underwent gel purification. Processing in the source paper ran as follows. A total of fewer than 70 TRBV and 14 TRBJ segments were identified across samples and were used for gene usage analysis of CDR3 amino acid clonotypes. COPE and FqMerger were used to merge the filtered high-quality paired reads into contigs. BLAST was used to align contigs to IMGT TRBV, TRBD and TRBJ reference genes, with CDR3 defined following IMGT. Highly expanded clones were defined as clonotypes with a frequency above 0.1%. Repertoire diversity was measured by Shannon entropy, and V-J evenness by the Gini coefficient. Clonotypes shared by more than one individual were considered public. The raw public data were reprocessed by TCRdb itself: fastp quality trimming at Q25, MiXCR clonotype calling, in-frame beta chains only. CDR3 protein duplicates are merged, each entry listing the most common genes and DNA. TCRdb, not the original authors, processed these V and J calls. In this sample the table shows approximately 300,000 distinct CDR3 sequences, over 15% of which occur a single time. Around 36% of the sample rests with the top ten.

The data were taken from a study of regulatory T cells in long-lasting Graves disease (dated by TCRdb to about 2021). About the study as a whole: Newly diagnosed Graves' disease patients had taken antithyroid drugs for less than 3 months. The study was conducted in China and was registered as a clinical trial. Persistent Graves' disease patients were compared with newly diagnosed Graves' disease patients by peripheral blood TCR sequencing and RNA sequencing. TCR sequencing covered some 13 persistent and approximately 20 newly diagnosed Graves' disease patients, approximately 33 samples in total. The study at large found these results: The study examined only peripheral blood because the primary lesion, thyroid tissue, could not be accessed. The small sample size was acknowledged by the authors as a limitation that may reduce accuracy. Persistent patients shared more public clonotypes among themselves (around 2,500) than newly diagnosed patients did (over 950). Lower TCR Shannon entropy and fewer highly expanded clones were observed in persistent Graves' disease patients than in newly diagnosed patients, which suggested clonal expansion. Only the TCR beta chain was sequenced and analyzed.

The sample's time point, from its label and the paper: newly diagnosed GD, antithyroid drugs for less than 3 months. RNA was extracted from PBMCs in TRIzol for both TCR sequencing and RNA sequencing. The diagnosis of Graves' disease followed American Thyroid Association guidelines. The patients came from an endocrinology department in Xi'an, China. Each patient gave 7 to 9.5 milliliters of peripheral blood, collected in an EDTA anticoagulant tube. Ficoll Paque Plus density gradient separation was used to isolate PBMCs, and no additional T cell sorting was done. An Agilent 2100 Bioanalyzer and agarose gel were used to assess RNA quality, and a NanoDrop 2000 was used to measure RNA concentration. Sequencing used peripheral blood mononuclear cells (PBMCs), obtained at new diagnosis, from a patient treated with antithyroid drugs. This clonotype originated in a female donor with Graves disease.

The CDR3 protein: CASSDRQGDEQFF. The nucleotide sequence reads as follows: TGTGCCAGCAGTGATAGGCAGGGTGATGAGCAGTTCTTC. The chain couples TRBV2 to TRBJ2-1; the D segment could be TRBD1, given 5 matching bases. Trimming costs V 3 bases and J 8 bases, and their ends lie 11 bases apart. CDR1 SNHLY and CDR2 FYNNEI are derived from the germline V gene. The CDR3, cysteine through phenylalanine, is 13 amino acids long. Solely the CDR3 DNA is kept, with 39 bases framed from the first base.